These 19 T cell receptor beta chains originate from one sample sequenced in a study of CD8 T cells in ankylosing spondylitis. These receptors have no identified antigens. TCRdb redid the calling of the 5' RACE reads with MiXCR, one entry per CDR3 protein. The table has a few hundred thousand distinct CDR3 sequences, roughly 15% seen once. Findings and limits, study-wide: A TCR beta motif made of 7 to 9 highly homologous variants seemed typical of ankylosing spondylitis blood.

Sequenced input: blood, either unsorted or a sorted T cell fraction (not recorded which). The receptors were gathered from a male donor with ankylosing spondylitis.

This clonotype was picked up many times. The J gene is TRBJ2-7, the V gene TRBV5-1; D remains ambiguous. Trimming took 0 bases from V and 3 from J, leaving 13 bases between them. This CDR3 comprises 15 residues. Germline CDR1 and CDR2: SGHRS and YFSETQ. This chain's CDR3 is CASSLATTLGYEQYF. For the CDR3, the DNA is TGCGCCAGCAGCTTGGCGACAACCCTGGGCTACGAGCAGTACTTC.

This clonotype was found a few times. J is TRBJ1-4 and V is TRBV15; 7 bases are shared with TRBD1. The CDR3 is 15 residues long. The V and J ends lost 3 bases and 7 bases, in that order; junction bases with no gene match: 8. The germline V gene has CDR1 LNHNV and CDR2 YYDKDF (reference sequence). The CDR3 DNA reads TGTGCCACCAGCAGCCTCGGGACAGTGACTGAAAAACTGTTTTTT. Its protein is CATSSLGTVTEKLFF.

This clonotype was picked up a small number of times. The rearrangement links TRBV20-1 to TRBJ1-1, with 7 positions matching TRBD1. Germline trimming cut 1 base from V and 8 bases from J; bases unmatched to any gene: 4. Germline lookup yields CDR1 DFQATT and CDR2 SNEGSKA (reference sequence). The CDR3 has 12 amino acids. CDR3 loop: CSARGQGKEAFF. CDR3 sequence (DNA): TGCAGTGCTAGAGGACAGGGAAAGGAAGCTTTCTTT.

This clonotype was observed a few times. The chain carries TRBV19 and TRBJ2-5, with D possibly TRBD2 on 6 matching bases. The germline V and J ends were trimmed by 3 bases and 0 bases, with 8 bases remaining between them. Germline loops: CDR1 LNHDA, CDR2 SQIVND (reference sequence). This CDR3 contains 14 residues. CDR3 residues: CASSIGGYQETQYF. The CDR3 DNA reads as TGTGCCAGTAGTATCGGAGGGTACCAAGAGACCCAGTACTTC.

This clonotype came up a few times. The chain couples TRBV12-3 or TRBV12-4 to TRBJ2-4; 8 nucleotides align to TRBD2. The CDR3 extends over 16 amino acids. Trimming at V came to 4 bases and at J to 8 bases, leaving 13 bases not matched to a gene. CDR3: CASSSVAGSMIHIQYF. DNA of the CDR3: TGTGCCAGCAGTTCCGTAGCGGGATCCATGATCCACATTCAGTACTTC.

J is TRBJ2-2 and V is TRBV12-3 or TRBV12-4; possibly TRBD1 for D (5 bases). V was cut by 3 bases and J by 10 bases, with 12 bases left in between. This CDR3 comprises 13 residues. The chain's CDR3 is CASSLGKGVELFF. The CDR3 nucleotides are TGTGCCAGCAGTTTGGGAAAAGGGGTGGAGCTGTTTTTT.

This chain uses TRBV12-3 or TRBV12-4 with TRBJ1-3, with unresolved D. The V gene lost 3 bases and the J gene lost 0 bases, with 6 bases spanning the gap. CDR3 length: 14 residues. The CDR3 DNA reads TGTGCCAGCAGTTTCACCGACTCTGGAAACACCATATATTTT. Its protein is CASSFTDSGNTIYF.

The chain employs TRBV20-1 and TRBJ2-3; D unclear. The CDR3 is made up of 15 amino acids. CDR1 and CDR2 (germline): DFQATT, SNEGSKA (reference sequence). The V gene lost 3 bases and the J gene lost 2 bases, with 15 bases spanning the gap. CDR3: CSARVSKGSTDTQYF. CDR3 nucleotide sequence: TGCAGTGCTAGGGTTAGCAAGGGTTCCACAGATACGCAGTATTTT.

This rearrangement joins TRBV18 to TRBJ1-1, with D possibly TRBD1 on 6 matching bases. The V end was cut by 5 bases, the J end by 3 bases, with 13 bases between. The length of the CDR3 is 14 residues. Germline V gene sequence: CDR1 KGHSH, CDR2 LQKENI. The CDR3 region has the DNA TGTGCCAGCTCATCCCAGGGGTCCGACACTGAAGCTTTCTTT. Amino acid sequence: CASSSQGSDTEAFF.

This clonotype was seen a handful of times. This rearrangement joins TRBV29-1 to TRBJ2-3, with TRBD2 matching 8 bases. The V gene end was trimmed by 7 bases and the J gene end by 4 bases; junction bases not matched to a gene: 7. The CDR3 has 13 residues. Germline V gene lookup returns CDR1 SQVTM and CDR2 ANQGSEA. The CDR3 reads CSAEPGGPDTQYF. CDR3 nucleotides: TGCAGCGCAGAGCCGGGAGGGCCAGATACGCAGTATTTT.

This rearrangement joins TRBV15 to TRBJ2-7; TRBD2 aligns across 7 bases. The J segment lost 5 bases and the V segment lost 0 bases, leaving 7 bases of the junction unmatched. This CDR3 is 15 amino acids long. The germline CDR1 and CDR2 sequences are LNHNV and YYDKDF (reference sequence). The CDR3, as DNA: TGTGCCACCAGCAGAGACCTAGCGGTTCGGAACGAGCAGTACTTC. Protein sequence: CATSRDLAVRNEQYF. The variable domain in full, with the rest retrieved from reference TRBV15 and TRBJ2-7, is DAMVIQNPRYQVTQFGKPVTLSCSQTLNHNVMYWYQQKSSQAPKLLFHYYDKDFNNEADTPDNFQSRRPNTSFCFLDIRSPGLGDTAMYLCATSRDLAVRNEQYFGPGTRLTVT.

For this clonotype: A read error may account for a junction end that differs from germline. This chain joins TRBV29-1 and TRBJ1-3; D is unclear. Germline assignment: CDR1 SQVTM and CDR2 ANQGSEA. There are 12 residues in the CDR3. The CDR3 DNA reads as TGCAGCGTTCAAGATTCGGGAAACACCATATATTTT. Its translation is CSVQDSGNTIYF. Filled out from reference TRBV29-1 and TRBJ1-3, the complete variable domain reads SAVISQKPSRDICQRGTSLTIQCQVDSQVTMMFWYRQQPGQSLTLIATANQGSEATYESGFVIDKFPISRPNLTFSTLTVSNMSPEDSSIYLCSVQDSGNTIYFGEGSWLTVV.

This chain uses TRBV20-1 with TRBJ2-4; D remains unclear. V shed 6 bases and J shed 1 base, with 13 bases lying between them. This CDR3 is 14 amino acids long. Per germline, CDR1 DFQATT and CDR2 SNEGSKA (reference sequence). CDR3 loop: CSANIAAAKNIQYF. In DNA form, the CDR3 reads TGCAGTGCCAATATAGCTGCCGCCAAAAACATTCAGTACTTC.

This clonotype showed up just a few times. The V call is TRBV6-1, the J call TRBJ1-1; D is possibly TRBD1 (6 bases). The germline CDR1 and CDR2 sequences are MNHNS and SASEGT. This CDR3 region has 14 residues. The V and J ends lost 8 bases and 1 base respectively, with 14 bases between them. CDR3 sequence reads: CASRRQGTNTEAFF. The CDR3 DNA sequence: TGTGCCAGCCGGAGGCAGGGGACGAACACTGAAGCTTTCTTT.

CDR3 amino acids: CSARDTLAGTQYF. CDR3 nucleotide sequence: TGCAGTGCTAGAGACACTCTAGCGGGGACGCAGTATTTT. V usage is TRBV20-1 and J usage is TRBJ2-3, with 9 bases matching TRBD2. The CDR3 is 13 residues long. Germline assignment: CDR1 DFQATT and CDR2 SNEGSKA (reference sequence). Trimming at V came to 0 bases and at J to 9 bases, leaving 4 bases not matched to a gene.

The sample holds a few counts of this clonotype. This sequence joins TRBV28 and TRBJ2-1; the match to TRBD2 covers 16 bases. The CDR3 spans 13 residues. The trim removed 5 bases at V and 14 bases at J, leaving 3 bases unmatched. CDR1 is MDHEN and CDR2 is SYDVKM in the germline V gene. CDR3 coding DNA: TGTGCCAGCAGTGGGGGACTAGCGGGAGGGGAGTTCTTC. It codes for CASSGGLAGGEFF.

This clonotype was detected a few times. The chain links TRBV3-1 to TRBJ2-6; tentative D call: TRBD2 (6 bases). The CDR3 is 17 amino acids. V was trimmed by 3 bases and J by 4 bases, leaving 16 bases between them. Germline V gene sequence: CDR1 LGHDT, CDR2 YNNKEL (reference sequence). The CDR3 here is CASSHGGINSGANVLTF. The CDR3 region has the DNA TGTGCCAGCAGCCATGGGGGGATAAATTCCGGGGCCAACGTCCTGACTTTC.

This clonotype was observed a few times. This chain links TRBV10-3 with TRBJ2-2; 8 bases are a match to TRBD1. Germline V lookup: CDR1 ENHRY, CDR2 SYGVKD. Trimming cost V 10 bases and J 7 bases; bases outside gene matches: 8. The CDR3 spans 13 residues. CDR3 in amino acids: CANGQGGHGELFF. The CDR3, as DNA: TGTGCCAACGGACAGGGTGGGCACGGGGAGCTGTTTTTT.

This clonotype came up a few times. V usage is TRBV7-9 and J usage is TRBJ2-7, with a weak D call TRBD2 (7 bases). The CDR3 totals 15 residues. Germline CDR1 SEHNR, CDR2 FQNEAQ (reference sequence). Trimming shortened V by 2 bases and J by 2 bases, and 13 bases separated the two germline ends. Written as DNA, the CDR3 is TGTGCCAGCAGCTTAAAGGGGGGGACTACCTACGAGCAGTACTTC. It encodes CASSLKGGTTYEQYF.